These T cell receptor beta chains were read from a single sample in a study of cytomegalovirus exposure and HLA in healthy donors. Clones were sequenced by immunoSEQ multiplex PCR, and TCRdb holds only the in-frame ones, with some missing. The data show fewer than 150,000 clones, 60% to 80% seen once. Sequenced material: PBMCs. The receptor source for this set is a woman aged 25 to 39 in good health and CMV-seronegative. Each CDR3 is given with its conserved first and last residue. The order of the fields is J gene, clone size, D gene, V gene, CDR3 DNA, CDR3 protein. The D gene is left open where the match is weak. Only some rows state a clone size, as once, few, many or a class for expanded clones.

TRBJ2-7 NA TRBD2 TRBV6-5 TGTGCCAGCAGTTCTCTAGCGGGAGGCGAGCAGTACTTC CASSSLAGGEQYF
TRBJ2-7 once NA TRBV7-2 TGTGCCAGCACCATCGGGATTCACTCCTACGAGCAGTACTTC CASTIGIHSYEQYF
TRBJ1-6 NA TRBD1 TRBV5-1 TGCGCCAGCAGCTTCGGACAGGGGGCTGATTCACCCCTCCACTTT CASSFGQGADSPLHF
TRBJ1-3 NA NA TRBV19 TGTGCCAGTAGGAGGACAGCTGGAAACACCATATATTTT CASRRTAGNTIYF
TRBJ2-7 NA NA TRBV5-1 TGCGCCAGCAGCTTGGTTGTCCCGGAGGAGCAGTACTTC CASSLVVPEEQYF
TRBJ2-7 NA TRBD2 TRBV5-1 TGCGCCAGCAGCTCAACTAGCGGCCGATCCTACGAGCAGTACTTC CASSSTSGRSYEQYF
TRBJ2-2 NA NA TRBV7-9 TGTGCCAGCAGCCTAACAGAGAACACCGGGGAGCTGTTTTTT CASSLTENTGELFF
TRBJ1-1 NA NA TRBV5-1 TGCGCCAGCAGCTTGTCCGGGGTGAACACTGAAGCTTTCTTT CASSLSGVNTEAFF
TRBJ2-5 NA NA TRBV27 TGTGCCAGCAGCGGACCTGTGGGAGGGGGGTACCAAGAGACCCAGTACTTC CASSGPVGGGYQETQYF
TRBJ2-1 NA NA TRBV2 TGTGCCAGCACCCGGGAATACAATGAGCAGTTCTTC CASTREYNEQFF
TRBJ2-2 NA NA TRBV4-1 TGCGCCAGCAGCCAAGATCGTTACGGGGACGGGGAGCTGTTTTTT CASSQDRYGDGELFF